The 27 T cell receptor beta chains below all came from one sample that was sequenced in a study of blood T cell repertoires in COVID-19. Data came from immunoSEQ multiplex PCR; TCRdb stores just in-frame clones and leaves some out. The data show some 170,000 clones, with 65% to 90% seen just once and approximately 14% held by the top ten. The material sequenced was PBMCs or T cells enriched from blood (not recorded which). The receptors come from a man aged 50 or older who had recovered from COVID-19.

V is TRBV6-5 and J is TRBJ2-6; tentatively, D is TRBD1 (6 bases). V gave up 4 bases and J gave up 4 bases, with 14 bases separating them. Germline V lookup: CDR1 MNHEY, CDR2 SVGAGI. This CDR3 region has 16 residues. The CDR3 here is CASSLQGTEGANVLTF. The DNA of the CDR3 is TGTGCCAGCAGTTTACAGGGTACGGAAGGGGCCAACGTCCTGACTTTC.

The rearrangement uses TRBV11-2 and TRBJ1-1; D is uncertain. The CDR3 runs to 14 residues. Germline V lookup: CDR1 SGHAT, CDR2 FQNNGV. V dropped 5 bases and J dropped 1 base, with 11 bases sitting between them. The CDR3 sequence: CASSRRTANTEAFF. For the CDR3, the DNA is TGTGCCAGCAGCCGAAGAACAGCGAACACTGAAGCTTTCTTT.

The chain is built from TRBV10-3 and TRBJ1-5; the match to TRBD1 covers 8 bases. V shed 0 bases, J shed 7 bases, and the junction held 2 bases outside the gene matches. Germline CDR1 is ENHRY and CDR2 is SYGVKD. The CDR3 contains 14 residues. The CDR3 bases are TGTGCCATCAGTGAGTCGACAGGGGAGCAGCCCCAGCATTTT. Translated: CAISESTGEQPQHF.

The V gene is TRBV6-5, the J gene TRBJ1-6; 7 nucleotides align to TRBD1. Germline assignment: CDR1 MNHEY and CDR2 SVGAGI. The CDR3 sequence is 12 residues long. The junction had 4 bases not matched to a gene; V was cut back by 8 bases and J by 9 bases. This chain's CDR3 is CASRRQGSPLHF. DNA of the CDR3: TGTGCCAGCCGGAGACAGGGTTCACCCCTCCACTTT.

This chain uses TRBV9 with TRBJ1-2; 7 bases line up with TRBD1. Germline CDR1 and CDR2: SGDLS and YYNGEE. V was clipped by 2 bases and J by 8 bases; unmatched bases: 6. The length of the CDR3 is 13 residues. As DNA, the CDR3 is TGTGCCAGCAGCGTTAGAGGGGGCGGCGGCTACACCTTC. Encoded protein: CASSVRGGGGYTF.

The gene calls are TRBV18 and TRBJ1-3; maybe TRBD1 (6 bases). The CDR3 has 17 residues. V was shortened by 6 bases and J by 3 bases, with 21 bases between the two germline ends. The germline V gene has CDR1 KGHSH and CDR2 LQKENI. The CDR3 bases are TGTGCCAGCTCGCCCGTCCTTGCAGGGGTGAATGGAAACACCATATATTTT. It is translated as CASSPVLAGVNGNTIYF.

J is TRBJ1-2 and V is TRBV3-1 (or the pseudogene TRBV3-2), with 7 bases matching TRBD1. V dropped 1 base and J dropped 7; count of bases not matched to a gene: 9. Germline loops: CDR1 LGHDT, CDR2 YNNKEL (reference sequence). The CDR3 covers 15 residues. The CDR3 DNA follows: TGTGCCAGCAGCCAAGGGAGACAGGGTTTATCTGGCTACACCTTC. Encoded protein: CASSQGRQGLSGYTF.

The CDR3 loop is CASSPEGRNSNQPQHF. For the CDR3, the DNA is TGCGCCAGCAGCCCGGAGGGCAGAAATAGCAATCAGCCCCAGCATTTT. This chain links TRBV5-1 with TRBJ1-5; D remains ambiguous. Trimming took 4 bases from V and 0 from J, leaving 14 bases between them. This CDR3 contains 16 residues. In germline, CDR1 is SGHRS, CDR2 YFSETQ.

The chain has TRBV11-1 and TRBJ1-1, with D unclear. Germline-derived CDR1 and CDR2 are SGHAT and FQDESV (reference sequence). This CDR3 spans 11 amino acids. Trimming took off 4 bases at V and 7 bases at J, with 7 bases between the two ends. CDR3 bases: TGTGCCAGCAGCTCAACACGTGAAGCTTTCTTT. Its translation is CASSSTREAFF.

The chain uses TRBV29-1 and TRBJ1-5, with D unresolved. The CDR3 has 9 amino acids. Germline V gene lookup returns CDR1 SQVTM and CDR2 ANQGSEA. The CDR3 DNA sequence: TGCATGGCCAATCAGCCCCAGCATTTT. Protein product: CMANQPQHF.

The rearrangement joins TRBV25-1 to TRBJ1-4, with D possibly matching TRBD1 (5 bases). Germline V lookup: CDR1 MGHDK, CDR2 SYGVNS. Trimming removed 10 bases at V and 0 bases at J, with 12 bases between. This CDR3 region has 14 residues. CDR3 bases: TGTGCCAATCCGACAGACTCAACTAATGAAAAACTGTTTTTT. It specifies CANPTDSTNEKLFF.

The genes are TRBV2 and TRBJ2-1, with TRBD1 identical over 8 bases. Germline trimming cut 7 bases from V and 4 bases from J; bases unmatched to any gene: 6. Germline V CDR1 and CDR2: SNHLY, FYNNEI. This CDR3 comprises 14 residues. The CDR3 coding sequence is TGTGCCAGCAAGGGACAGGTGGTTTACAATGAGCAGTTCTTC. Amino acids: CASKGQVVYNEQFF.

CDR3 protein: CASSQGTGAQYNEQFF. The CDR3 DNA reads as TGCGCCAGCAGCCAGGGGACAGGGGCCCAATACAATGAGCAGTTCTTC. This chain links TRBV4-1 with TRBJ2-1; TRBD1 aligns across 10 bases. Germline assignment: CDR1 MGHRA and CDR2 YSYEKL. V lost 3 bases and J lost 4; bases outside the gene matches: 6. This CDR3 is built from 16 residues.

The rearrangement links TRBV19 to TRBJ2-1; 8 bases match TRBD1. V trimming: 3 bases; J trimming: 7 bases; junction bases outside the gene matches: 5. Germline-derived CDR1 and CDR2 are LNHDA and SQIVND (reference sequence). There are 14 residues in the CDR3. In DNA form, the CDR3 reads TGTGCCAGTAGTATGGGACAGGTCCGGAATGAGCAGTTCTTC. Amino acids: CASSMGQVRNEQFF.

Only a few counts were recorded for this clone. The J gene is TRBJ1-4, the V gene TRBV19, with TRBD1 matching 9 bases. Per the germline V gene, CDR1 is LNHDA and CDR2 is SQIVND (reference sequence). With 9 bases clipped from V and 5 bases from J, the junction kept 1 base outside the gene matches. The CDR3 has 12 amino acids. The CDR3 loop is CASGTGNEKLFF. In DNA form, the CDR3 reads TGTGCCAGCGGGACAGGGAATGAAAAACTGTTTTTT.

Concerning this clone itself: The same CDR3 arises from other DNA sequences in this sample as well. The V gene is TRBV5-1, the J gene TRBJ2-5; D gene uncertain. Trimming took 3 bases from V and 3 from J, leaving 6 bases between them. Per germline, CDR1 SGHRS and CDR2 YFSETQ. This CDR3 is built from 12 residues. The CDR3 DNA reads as TGCGCCAGCAGCTCCGGTGAAGAGACCCAGTACTTC. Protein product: CASSSGEETQYF. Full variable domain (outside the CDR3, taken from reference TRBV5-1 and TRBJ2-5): KAGVTQTPRYLIKTRGQQVTLSCSPISGHRSVSWYQQTPGQGLQFLFEYFSETQRNKGNFPGRFSGRQFSNSRSEMNVSTLELGDSALYLCASSSGEETQYFGPGTRLLVL.

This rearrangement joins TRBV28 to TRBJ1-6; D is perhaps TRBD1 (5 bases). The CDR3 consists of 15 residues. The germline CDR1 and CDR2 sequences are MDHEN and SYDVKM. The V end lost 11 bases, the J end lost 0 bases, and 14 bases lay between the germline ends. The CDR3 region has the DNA TGTGCCGGCCGGGCAGGGCTCTCCTATAATTCACCCCTCCACTTT. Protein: CAGRAGLSYNSPLHF.

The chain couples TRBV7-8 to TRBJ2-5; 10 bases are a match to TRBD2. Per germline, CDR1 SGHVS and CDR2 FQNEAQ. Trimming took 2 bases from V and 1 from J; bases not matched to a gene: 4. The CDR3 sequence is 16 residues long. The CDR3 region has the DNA TGTGCCAGCAGCTTAAGGTCTAGCGGGGGCCAAGAGACCCAGTACTTC. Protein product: CASSLRSSGGQETQYF.

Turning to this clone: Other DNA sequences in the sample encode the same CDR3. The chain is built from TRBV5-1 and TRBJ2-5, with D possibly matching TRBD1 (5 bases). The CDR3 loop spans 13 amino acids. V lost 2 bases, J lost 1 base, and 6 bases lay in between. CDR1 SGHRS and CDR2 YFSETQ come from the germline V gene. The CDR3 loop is CASSFQGQETQYF. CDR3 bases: TGCGCCAGCAGCTTTCAGGGCCAAGAGACCCAGTACTTC. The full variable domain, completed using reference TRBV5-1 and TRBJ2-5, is KAGVTQTPRYLIKTRGQQVTLSCSPISGHRSVSWYQQTPGQGLQFLFEYFSETQRNKGNFPGRFSGRQFSNSRSEMNVSTLELGDSALYLCASSFQGQETQYFGPGTRLLVL.

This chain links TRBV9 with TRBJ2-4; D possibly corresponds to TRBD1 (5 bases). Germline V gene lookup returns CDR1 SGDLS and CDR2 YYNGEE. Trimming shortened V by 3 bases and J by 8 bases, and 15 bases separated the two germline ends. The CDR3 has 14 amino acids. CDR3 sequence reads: CASSAGRTGDIQYF. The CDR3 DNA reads TGTGCCAGCAGCGCCGGTCGAACAGGTGACATTCAGTACTTC. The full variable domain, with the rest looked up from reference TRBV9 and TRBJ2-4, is DSGVTQTPKHLITATGQRVTLRCSPRSGDLSVYWYQQSLDQGLQFLIQYYNGEERAKGNILERFSAQQFPDLHSELNLSSLELGDSALYFCASSAGRTGDIQYFGAGTRLSVL.

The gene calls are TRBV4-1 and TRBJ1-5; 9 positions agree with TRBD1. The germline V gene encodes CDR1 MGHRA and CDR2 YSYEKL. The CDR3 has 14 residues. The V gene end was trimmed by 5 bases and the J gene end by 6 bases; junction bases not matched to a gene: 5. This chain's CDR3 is CASSNRGRGQPQHF. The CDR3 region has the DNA TGCGCCAGCAGCAACAGGGGGCGCGGTCAGCCCCAGCATTTT.

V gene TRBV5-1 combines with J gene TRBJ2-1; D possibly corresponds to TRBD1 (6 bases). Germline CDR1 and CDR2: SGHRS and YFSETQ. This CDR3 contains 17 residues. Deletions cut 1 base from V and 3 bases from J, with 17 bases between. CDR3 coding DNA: TGCGCCAGCAGCTTGTTTCCTCGGGACACCAACTACAATGAGCAGTTCTTC. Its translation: CASSLFPRDTNYNEQFF.

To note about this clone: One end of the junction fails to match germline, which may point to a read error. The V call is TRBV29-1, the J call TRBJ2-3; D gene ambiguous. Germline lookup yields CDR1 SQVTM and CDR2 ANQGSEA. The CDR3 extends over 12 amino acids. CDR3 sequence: CSVEELTDTQYF. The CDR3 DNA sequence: TGCAGCGTGGAAGAACTCACAGATACGCAGTATTTT.

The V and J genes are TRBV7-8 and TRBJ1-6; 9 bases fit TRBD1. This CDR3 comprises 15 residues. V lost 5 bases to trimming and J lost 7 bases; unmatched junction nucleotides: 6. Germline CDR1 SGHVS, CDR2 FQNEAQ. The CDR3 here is CASSGVQGANSPLHF. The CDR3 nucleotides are TGTGCCAGCAGCGGGGTACAGGGGGCGAATTCACCCCTCCACTTT.

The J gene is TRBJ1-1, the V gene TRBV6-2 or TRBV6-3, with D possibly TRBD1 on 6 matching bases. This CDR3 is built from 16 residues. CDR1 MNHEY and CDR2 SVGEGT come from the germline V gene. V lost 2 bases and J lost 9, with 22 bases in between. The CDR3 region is CASSYGGSGGGPKAFF. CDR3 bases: TGTGCCAGCAGTTACGGGGGCTCGGGTGGTGGGCCCAAAGCTTTCTTT.

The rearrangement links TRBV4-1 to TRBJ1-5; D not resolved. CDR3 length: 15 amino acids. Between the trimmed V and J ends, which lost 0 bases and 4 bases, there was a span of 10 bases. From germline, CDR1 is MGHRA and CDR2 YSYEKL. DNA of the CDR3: TGCGCCAGCAGCCAAGAGCTCCAACAAAATCAGCCCCAGCATTTT. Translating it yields CASSQELQQNQPQHF.

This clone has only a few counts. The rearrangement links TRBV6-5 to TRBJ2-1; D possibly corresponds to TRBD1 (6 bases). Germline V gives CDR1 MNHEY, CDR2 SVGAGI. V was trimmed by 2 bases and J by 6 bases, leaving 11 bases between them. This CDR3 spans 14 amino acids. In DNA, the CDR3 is TGTGCCAGCAGTTACACGACAGGTTTCAATGAGCAGTTCTTC. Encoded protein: CASSYTTGFNEQFF.